These 14 T cell receptor beta chains came from one sample sequenced in a study of blood T cell repertoires in COVID-19 (TCRdb year 2020). Library method: the immunoSEQ multiplex PCR assay. Here the immuneACCESS table is served through TCRdb, limited to in-frame sequences with V and J called. Missing clones are a known gap in these copies; in checked studies unresolved V genes cover under half, and the rest lacks a known reason. The sample has approximately 280,000 clones on record, 85% of them singletons. The top ten hold about 2.5% of the sample. The sample taken for sequencing was PBMCs or T cells enriched from blood (not recorded which). The source is a woman in her 50s who had recovered from COVID-19.

The chain recombines TRBV19 with TRBJ2-5; 10 nucleotides line up with TRBD1. V lost 6 bases to trimming and J lost 5 bases; unmatched junction nucleotides: 3. The CDR3 extends over 13 amino acids. Germline V lookup: CDR1 LNHDA, CDR2 SQIVND (reference sequence). In DNA form, the CDR3 reads TGTGCCAGTAGGAGGGACAGGGGTGAGACCCAGTACTTC. It translates to CASRRDRGETQYF.

CDR3 loop: CASGFDRGQPQHF. In DNA form, the CDR3 reads TGTGCTAGTGGTTTCGACAGAGGACAGCCCCAGCATTTT. The rearrangement links TRBV12-5 to TRBJ1-5, with D maybe TRBD1 (5 bases). V gave up 3 bases and J gave up 7 bases, with 10 bases separating them. Germline V gene sequence: CDR1 LGHNT, CDR2 FRNRAP. The CDR3 has 13 amino acids.

This clone was observed a handful of times. The chain has TRBV9 and TRBJ1-5; 7 nucleotides agree with TRBD1. The CDR3 loop spans 15 amino acids. The V and J ends lost 0 bases and 4 bases, in that order; junction bases with no gene match: 4. Germline V lookup: CDR1 SGDLS, CDR2 YYNGEE. The CDR3 coding sequence is TGTGCCAGCAGCGTAGGGGGGGACAGAAATCAGCCCCAGCATTTT. Protein: CASSVGGDRNQPQHF.

This chain uses TRBV5-1 with TRBJ2-1; 8 bases line up with TRBD2. Per the germline V gene, CDR1 is SGHRS and CDR2 is YFSETQ. The trim removed 4 bases at V and 3 bases at J, leaving 6 bases unmatched. The CDR3 has 15 residues. In DNA form, the CDR3 reads TGCGCCAGCAGCCCCTCCGGGACTAGCTACAATGAGCAGTTCTTC. Protein: CASSPSGTSYNEQFF. The full variable domain, its missing parts supplied by reference TRBV5-1 and TRBJ2-1, is KAGVTQTPRYLIKTRGQQVTLSCSPISGHRSVSWYQQTPGQGLQFLFEYFSETQRNKGNFPGRFSGRQFSNSRSEMNVSTLELGDSALYLCASSPSGTSYNEQFFGPGTRLTVL.

This chain links TRBV7-2 with TRBJ2-1; D possibly corresponds to TRBD2 (7 bases). The CDR3 extends over 15 amino acids. Germline values: CDR1 SGHTA, CDR2 FQGNSA. Trimming left V 8 bases short and J 10 bases short, with 24 bases between. The chain's CDR3 is CASSRRASGGGEQFF. CDR3 DNA sequence: TGTGCCAGCTCACGGCGGGCTAGCGGAGGGGGGGAGCAGTTCTTC.

The rearrangement joins TRBV6-5 to TRBJ1-2, with D unclear. The CDR3 extends over 14 amino acids. Per germline, CDR1 MNHEY and CDR2 SVGAGI. V shed 2 bases and J shed 2 bases, with 9 bases lying between them. CDR3 region: CASSYGSANYGYTF. CDR3 nucleotide sequence: TGTGCCAGCAGTTACGGCAGCGCCAACTATGGCTACACCTTC.

This chain connects TRBV30 to TRBJ2-3; 7 bases agree with TRBD1. CDR3 length: 14 amino acids. The germline V gene has CDR1 GTSNPN and CDR2 SVGIG (reference sequence). J was trimmed by 0 bases and V by 3 bases; bases with no gene match: 3. The CDR3 region has the DNA TGTGCCTGGAGCACAGGGGCTAGCACAGATACGCAGTATTTT. This encodes CAWSTGASTDTQYF.

The chain is built from TRBV5-1 and TRBJ2-1; 9 bases map to TRBD2. Germline CDR1 is SGHRS and CDR2 is YFSETQ. CDR3 size: 14 residues. Germline trimming cut 0 bases from V and 7 bases from J; bases unmatched to any gene: 2. In DNA, the CDR3 is TGCGCCAGCAGCTTGGGGACTAGCGTTAATGAGCAGTTCTTC. This sequence encodes CASSLGTSVNEQFF.

This chain connects TRBV3-1 (or the pseudogene TRBV3-2) to TRBJ1-6; D gene uncertain. Germline-derived CDR1 and CDR2 are LGHDT and YNNKEL (reference sequence). With 0 bases removed from V and 10 bases from J, the gap between germline ends came to 16 bases. The CDR3 covers 16 residues. The CDR3 DNA follows: TGTGCCAGCAGCCAAGATCTCGGGGTTTCAAGGTCACCCCTCCACTTT. It specifies CASSQDLGVSRSPLHF.

The J gene is TRBJ1-5, the V gene TRBV28; TRBD1 matches at 12 bases. J lost 6 bases, V lost 6 bases, and 12 bases had no gene match. CDR1 and CDR2 (germline): MDHEN, SYDVKM. The CDR3 consists of 17 residues. CDR3 residues: CASSPIPGTGGRQPQHF. The CDR3 DNA sequence: TGTGCCAGCAGCCCTATCCCGGGGACAGGGGGCCGTCAGCCCCAGCATTTT.

This clone has a handful of counts. The chain is built from TRBV18 and TRBJ1-2, with 7 nucleotides matching TRBD1. After removal of 3 bases from V and 4 bases from J, the junction contained 11 bases not matched to a gene. CDR3 length equals 16 residues. Germline CDR1 is KGHSH and CDR2 is LQKENI. The CDR3: CASSPTPGGRGYGYTF. The DNA of the CDR3 is TGTGCCAGCTCACCGACCCCAGGGGGACGGGGCTATGGCTACACCTTC.

V and J are TRBV7-9 and TRBJ2-3, with 9 bases fitting TRBD2. V trimming: 3 bases; J trimming: 1 base; junction bases outside the gene matches: 11. Germline V gives CDR1 SEHNR, CDR2 FQNEAQ (reference sequence). This CDR3 is 18 amino acids long. DNA of the CDR3: TGTGCCAGCAGCTTCGGCCTAGCGGGGTGGGGGGGCACAGATACGCAGTATTTT. This encodes CASSFGLAGWGGTDTQYF.

This chain joins TRBV27 and TRBJ1-4; possible D gene TRBD1, 6 bases. Trimming stripped 6 bases from V and 8 bases from J, with 16 bases between. Germline CDR1 and CDR2: MNHEY and SMNVEV (reference sequence). CDR3 length: 14 residues. CDR3 nucleotides: TGTGCCAGCAGAAAAACAGGGTCTGAAGAAAAACTGTTTTTT. Translated: CASRKTGSEEKLFF.

This sequence joins TRBV5-1 and TRBJ2-5; a weak D match, TRBD2 (5 bases). The CDR3 spans 13 residues. In germline, CDR1 is SGHRS, CDR2 YFSETQ. Trimming took off 0 bases at V and 7 bases at J, with 10 bases between the two ends. Here the CDR3 reads CASSLAGLSTQYF. The DNA for the CDR3 is TGCGCCAGCAGCTTGGCCGGACTCTCGACCCAGTACTTC.